This TCR beta chain is from a study of T cells in Graves' hyperthyroidism and ophthalmopathy. Lactation, pregnancy, other autoimmune disease or uncontrolled infection led to exclusion of patients. The study based diagnoses on clinical symptoms, serum thyroxine and TRAb, thyroid ultrasound and orbital computed tomography. PBMCs were sourced from roughly 9.1 ml fresh peripheral blood. Overall study results and limits: Among clonotypes expanded in thyroid above 0.001, most were also found in blood.

This clonotype was seen repeatedly, ten times or more. Its target is unknown. Amplification of TCR beta CDR3 regions used RNA as the template. A set of HTBI primers served as the primers for a first-round RT-PCR of the TCR CDR3. TCRdb called the multiplex PCR reads again in MiXCR, with one record for every CDR3 protein. The table has 600,000 or so distinct CDR3 sequences, approximately 15% seen once. The germline V gene encodes CDR1 MDHEN and CDR2 SYDVKM. The V end lost 4 bases, the J end lost 3 bases, and 10 bases lay between the germline ends. The CDR3 covers 13 residues. Sequencing used blood. This receptor was obtained from a young woman with Graves' ophthalmopathy. This sequence joins TRBV28 and TRBJ2-7; D possibly corresponds to TRBD1 (6 bases). The CDR3 loop reads CASSSRGNYEQYF. In DNA form, the CDR3 reads TGTGCCAGCAGTTCCAGGGGAAACTACGAGCAGTACTTC.